This T cell receptor beta chain was found in a study of blood T cell repertoires in COVID-19. The data were produced by immunoSEQ multiplex PCR, yet TCRdb's version contains in-frame clones alone and is incomplete. The data show around 280,000 clones, 88% seen once. Trimming cost V 6 bases and J 1 base; bases outside gene matches: 8. Germline-derived CDR1 and CDR2 are MNHEY and SVGAGI. This CDR3 is built from 16 residues. Followed over time, Seattle patients had been enrolled while infection was active. The chain has TRBV6-5 and TRBJ2-1; 8 bases agree with TRBD2. The TCR was taken from a woman aged 30 to 39 with COVID-19, enrolled during active disease. The sample consisted of peripheral blood. The CDR3 DNA reads TGTGCCAGCAGCTACATAGCGGGACGGTCCTACAATGAGCAGTTCTTC. It specifies CASSYIAGRSYNEQFF.